This T cell receptor (beta chain) stems from a study of blood T cell repertoires in COVID-19. Background on the study: In each case, the material was cDNA or gDNA derived from T cells, B-cell-depleted T cells, or PBMCs.

Trimming shortened V by 8 bases and J by 0 bases, and 10 bases separated the two germline ends. Germline V lookup: CDR1 SNHLY, CDR2 FYNNEI. The CDR3 extends over 14 amino acids. Ages ranged from about 18 to 90 years, with residence in 24 US areas. TCRdb's copy holds only in-frame clones and misses some; the assay was immunoSEQ multiplex PCR. The table shows 300,000 to 350,000 clones, with approximately 86% occurring only once. The origin of this receptor is a woman aged 18-29 years who had recovered from COVID-19. Sequenced material: PBMCs or T cells enriched from blood (not recorded which). The V call is TRBV2, the J call TRBJ2-2; D might be TRBD2 (5 bases). The CDR3, as DNA: TGTGCCAGCGGTAAACTAGCGAACACCGGGGAGCTGTTTTTT. Its protein product is CASGKLANTGELFF.